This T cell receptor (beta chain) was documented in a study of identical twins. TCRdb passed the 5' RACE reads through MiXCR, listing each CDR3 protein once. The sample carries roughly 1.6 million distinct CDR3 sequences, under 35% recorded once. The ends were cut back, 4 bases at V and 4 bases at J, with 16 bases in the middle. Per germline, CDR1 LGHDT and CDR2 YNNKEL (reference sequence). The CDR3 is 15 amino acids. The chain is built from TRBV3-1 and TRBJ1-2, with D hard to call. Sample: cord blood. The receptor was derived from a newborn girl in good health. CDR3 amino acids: CASSRTQKALYGYTF. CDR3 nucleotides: TGTGCCAGCAGCCGTACTCAAAAGGCGCTCTATGGCTACACCTTC.